This T cell receptor beta chain was documented in a study of control samples from healthy donors and cancer patients. This CDR3 has 15 residues. The V end lost 3 bases, the J end lost 4 bases, and 15 bases lay between the germline ends. The germline V gene encodes CDR1 MDHEN and CDR2 SYDVKM. Generated by immunoSEQ multiplex PCR, the TCRdb table keeps only in-frame clones and is missing some. The top ten clones hold around 5% of a sample with about 86,000 clones, around 94% of them seen once. The sequencing input was blood. The clonotype originates from a young woman in good health. The chain employs TRBV28 and TRBJ2-5, with a possible D match to TRBD2 (5 bases). The CDR3 nucleotides are TGTGCCAGCAGTTTTTCTCGTCTAGCAAGAGAGACCCAGTACTTC. It encodes CASSFSRLARETQYF. Using reference TRBV28 and TRBJ2-5 for the parts outside the CDR3, the full variable domain is DVKVTQSSRYLVKRTGEKVFLECVQDMDHENMFWYRQDPGLGLRLIYFSYDVKMKEKGDIPEGYSVSREKKERFSLILESASTNQTSMYLCASSFSRLARETQYFGPGTRLLVL.